Listed below are T cell receptor beta chains from one sample, sequenced in a study of CXCR3-negative and CXCR3-positive naive CD8 T cells. TCRdb processed the 5' RACE reads again and assigns one entry to each CDR3 protein, with no DNA. This sample's table has tens of thousands of distinct CDR3 sequences. Source material: naive CXCR3- CD8+ T cells from blood. The receptor set was obtained from a human donor in good health. Some clones in this sample may be carry-over from other donors' samples. Each CDR3 is given with its conserved first and last residue.

v_call: TRBV5-5; j_call: TRBJ1-3; cdr3_aa: CASSLADRGRSGNTIYF
v_call: TRBV10-3; j_call: TRBJ2-3; cdr3_aa: CAISPGSTDTQYF
v_call: TRBV29-1; j_call: TRBJ2-7; cdr3_aa: CSIRQGSYEQYF
v_call: TRBV19; j_call: TRBJ1-3; cdr3_aa: CASSISAYKHLVGAADGNTIYF
v_call: TRBV20-1; j_call: TRBJ2-1; cdr3_aa: CSASELDYNEQFF
v_call: TRBV5-5; j_call: TRBJ2-4; cdr3_aa: CASSLDGAGGKNIQYF
v_call: TRBV25-1; j_call: TRBJ2-3; cdr3_aa: CASSLGAANTDTQYF
v_call: TRBV4-3; j_call: TRBJ2-1; cdr3_aa: CASSQGEGSGGYNEQFF
v_call: TRBV20-1; j_call: TRBJ2-7; cdr3_aa: CSASYPGGGSYEQYF
v_call: TRBV29-1; j_call: TRBJ2-3; cdr3_aa: CSVEQASGTTSTDTQYF
v_call: TRBV27; j_call: TRBJ2-7; cdr3_aa: CASSFRREQYGQYF
v_call: TRBV4-1; j_call: TRBJ2-7; cdr3_aa: CASSQEAAGGYEQYF
v_call: TRBV27; j_call: TRBJ1-4; cdr3_aa: CASSLSLGADEKLFF
v_call: TRBV5-1; j_call: TRBJ1-1; cdr3_aa: CASSLTENTEAFF
v_call: TRBV20-1; j_call: TRBJ2-1; cdr3_aa: CSARVGTGDYNEQFF
v_call: TRBV29-1; j_call: TRBJ2-6; cdr3_aa: CSVEDRQGRSSGANVLTF
v_call: TRBV5-1; j_call: TRBJ2-1; cdr3_aa: CASADYRGNEQFF
v_call: TRBV5-5; j_call: TRBJ1-5; cdr3_aa: CASSPTEGRMVNQPQHF
v_call: TRBV27; j_call: TRBJ1-2; cdr3_aa: CASSPTGGGGYTF
v_call: TRBV6-2/TRBV6-3; j_call: TRBJ2-2; cdr3_aa: CASSPGVLDTGELFF
v_call: TRBV12-3/TRBV12-4; j_call: TRBJ1-4; cdr3_aa: CASSFTLGQGNEKLFF
v_call: TRBV29-1; j_call: TRBJ2-1; cdr3_aa: CSVEEQGHFNEQFF
v_call: TRBV13; j_call: TRBJ1-2; cdr3_aa: CASSSPPAGDYGYTF
v_call: TRBV6-6; j_call: TRBJ2-7; cdr3_aa: CASSYSYTAPGYEQYF
v_call: TRBV10-3; j_call: TRBJ2-3; cdr3_aa: CAISDVDTQYF
v_call: TRBV3-1; j_call: TRBJ2-1; cdr3_aa: CASSQEGAGLYNEQFF
v_call: TRBV12-3/TRBV12-4; j_call: TRBJ2-7; cdr3_aa: CASRHGHSEQYF
v_call: TRBV6-5; j_call: TRBJ2-1; cdr3_aa: CASSYSIRGEGEQFF
v_call: TRBV27; j_call: TRBJ2-1; cdr3_aa: CASSPGTGDWNEQFF
v_call: TRBV12-3/TRBV12-4; j_call: TRBJ2-7; cdr3_aa: CASSHGDILYEQYF
v_call: TRBV29-1; j_call: TRBJ2-2; cdr3_aa: CSVADPTGELFF
v_call: TRBV7-6; j_call: TRBJ2-3; cdr3_aa: CASSLWTDTQYF
v_call: TRBV7-7; j_call: TRBJ1-5; cdr3_aa: CSSSSGTDYSNQPQHF
v_call: TRBV11-2; j_call: TRBJ1-1; cdr3_aa: CASTMGGLNTEAFF
v_call: TRBV7-3; j_call: TRBJ2-2; cdr3_aa: CASSLTGIAGDTGELFF
v_call: TRBV5-1; j_call: TRBJ1-1; cdr3_aa: CASSPRQGGTNTEAFF
v_call: TRBV7-9; j_call: TRBJ2-5; cdr3_aa: CASSLDRGPQETQYF
v_call: TRBV7-6; j_call: TRBJ2-1; cdr3_aa: CASSSGWGTGVNEQFF
v_call: TRBV5-1; j_call: TRBJ2-7; cdr3_aa: CASSLESGSGYEQYF
v_call: TRBV12-3/TRBV12-4; j_call: TRBJ2-5; cdr3_aa: CASSDSLAEETQYF
v_call: TRBV7-9; j_call: TRBJ2-2; cdr3_aa: CASSQSEGNTGELFF
v_call: TRBV7-2; j_call: TRBJ2-4; cdr3_aa: CASSLGYIQYF
v_call: TRBV7-9; j_call: TRBJ2-1; cdr3_aa: CASSLAYNEQFF
v_call: TRBV29-1; j_call: TRBJ2-5; cdr3_aa: CSVELGLQETQYF
v_call: TRBV11-2; j_call: TRBJ1-1; cdr3_aa: CASSLGQEPGEAFF
v_call: TRBV6-5; j_call: TRBJ2-4; cdr3_aa: CASSYLAGENIQYF
v_call: TRBV29-1; j_call: TRBJ1-2; cdr3_aa: CSVEEQNYGYTF
v_call: TRBV20-1; j_call: TRBJ1-2; cdr3_aa: CSARGPVDYGYTF
v_call: TRBV5-5; j_call: TRBJ2-7; cdr3_aa: CASSSSGSSYEQYF